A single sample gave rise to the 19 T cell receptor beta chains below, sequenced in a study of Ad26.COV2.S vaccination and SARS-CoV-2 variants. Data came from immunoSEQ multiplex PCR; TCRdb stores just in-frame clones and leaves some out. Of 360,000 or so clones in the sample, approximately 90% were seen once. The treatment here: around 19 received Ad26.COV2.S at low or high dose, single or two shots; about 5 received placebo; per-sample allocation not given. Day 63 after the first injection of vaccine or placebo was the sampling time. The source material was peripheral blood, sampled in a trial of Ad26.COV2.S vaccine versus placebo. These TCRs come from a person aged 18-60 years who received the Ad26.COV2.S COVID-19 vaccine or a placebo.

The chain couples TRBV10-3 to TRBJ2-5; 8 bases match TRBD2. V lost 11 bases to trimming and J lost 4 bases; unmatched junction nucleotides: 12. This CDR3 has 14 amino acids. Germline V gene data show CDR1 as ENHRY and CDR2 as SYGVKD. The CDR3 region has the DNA TGTGCCGTCCGAGCGGGAGCGTCTGGAGAGACCCAGTACTTC. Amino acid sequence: CAVRAGASGETQYF.

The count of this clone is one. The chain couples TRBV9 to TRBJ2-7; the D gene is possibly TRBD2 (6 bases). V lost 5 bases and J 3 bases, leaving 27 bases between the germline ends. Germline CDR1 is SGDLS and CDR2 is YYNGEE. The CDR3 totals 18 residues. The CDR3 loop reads CASSGLLVSGTLLYEQYF. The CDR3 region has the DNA TGTGCCAGCAGTGGCCTGCTCGTCTCCGGGACTCTACTCTACGAGCAGTACTTC.

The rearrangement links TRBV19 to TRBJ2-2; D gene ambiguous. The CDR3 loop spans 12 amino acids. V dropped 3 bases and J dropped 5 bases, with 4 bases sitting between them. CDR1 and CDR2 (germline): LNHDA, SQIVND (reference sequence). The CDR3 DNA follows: TGTGCCAGTAGTATCTCAACCGGGGAGCTGTTTTTT. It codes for CASSISTGELFF.

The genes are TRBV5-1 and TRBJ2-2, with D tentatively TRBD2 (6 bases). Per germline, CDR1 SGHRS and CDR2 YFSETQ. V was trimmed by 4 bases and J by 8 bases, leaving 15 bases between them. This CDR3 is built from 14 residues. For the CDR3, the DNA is TGCGCCAGCAGCGGGACTCGTGGGAGTGGGGAGCTGTTTTTT. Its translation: CASSGTRGSGELFF.

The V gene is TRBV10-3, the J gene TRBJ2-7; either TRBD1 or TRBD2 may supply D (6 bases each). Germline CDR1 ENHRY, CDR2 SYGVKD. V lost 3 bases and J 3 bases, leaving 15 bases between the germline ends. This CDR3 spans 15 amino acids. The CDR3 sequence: CAISEFDRRGYEQYF. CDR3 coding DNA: TGTGCCATCAGTGAATTTGACAGGAGGGGCTACGAGCAGTACTTC.

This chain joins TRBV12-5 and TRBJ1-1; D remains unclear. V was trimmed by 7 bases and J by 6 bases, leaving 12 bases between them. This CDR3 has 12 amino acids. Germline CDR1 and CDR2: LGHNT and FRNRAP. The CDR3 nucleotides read TGTGCTAGTGCCAAGGACCGGGCTGAAGCTTTCTTT. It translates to CASAKDRAEAFF.

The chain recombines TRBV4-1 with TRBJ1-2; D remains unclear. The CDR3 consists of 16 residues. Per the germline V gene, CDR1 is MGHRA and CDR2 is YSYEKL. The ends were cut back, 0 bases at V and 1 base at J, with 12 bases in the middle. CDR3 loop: CASSQETNPLNYGYTF. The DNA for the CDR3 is TGCGCCAGCAGCCAAGAGACCAACCCCCTTAACTATGGCTACACCTTC.

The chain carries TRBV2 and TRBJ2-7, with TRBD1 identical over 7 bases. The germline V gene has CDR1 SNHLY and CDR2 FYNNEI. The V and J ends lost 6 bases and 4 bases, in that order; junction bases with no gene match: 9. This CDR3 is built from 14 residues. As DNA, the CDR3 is TGTGCCAGCAGAGGGACAGAAGGAGCTTACGAGCAGTACTTC. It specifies CASRGTEGAYEQYF.

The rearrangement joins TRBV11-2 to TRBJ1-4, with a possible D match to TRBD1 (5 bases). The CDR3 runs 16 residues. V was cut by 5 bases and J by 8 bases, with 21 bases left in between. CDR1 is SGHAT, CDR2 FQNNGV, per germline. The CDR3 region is CASSPSGRVENEKLFF. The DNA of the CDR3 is TGTGCCAGCAGCCCCAGCGGCAGGGTGGAGAACGAAAAACTGTTTTTT.

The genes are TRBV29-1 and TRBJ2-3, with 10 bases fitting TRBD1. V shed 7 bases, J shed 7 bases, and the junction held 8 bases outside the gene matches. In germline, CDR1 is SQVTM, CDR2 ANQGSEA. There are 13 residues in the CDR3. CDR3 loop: CSASTGGGYTQYF. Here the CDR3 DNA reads TGCAGCGCGTCGACAGGGGGCGGTTATACGCAGTATTTT.

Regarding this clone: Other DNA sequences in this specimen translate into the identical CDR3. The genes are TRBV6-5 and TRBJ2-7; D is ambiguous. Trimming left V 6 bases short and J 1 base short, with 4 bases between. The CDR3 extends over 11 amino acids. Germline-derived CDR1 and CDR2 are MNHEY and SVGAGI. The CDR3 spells CASSGSYEQYF. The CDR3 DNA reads TGTGCCAGCAGCGGATCCTACGAGCAGTACTTC.

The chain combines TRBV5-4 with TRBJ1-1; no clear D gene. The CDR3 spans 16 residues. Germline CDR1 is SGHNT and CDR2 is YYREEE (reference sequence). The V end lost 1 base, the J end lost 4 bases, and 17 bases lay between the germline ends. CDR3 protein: CASSLYIGEVGTEAFF. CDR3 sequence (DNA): TGTGCCAGCAGCTTGTATATAGGCGAGGTGGGCACTGAAGCTTTCTTT.

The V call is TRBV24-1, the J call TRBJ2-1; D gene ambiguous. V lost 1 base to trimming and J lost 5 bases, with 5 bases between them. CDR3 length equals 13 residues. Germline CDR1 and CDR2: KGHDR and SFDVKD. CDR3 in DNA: TGTGCCACCAGTGATTTTGGAGACAATGAGCAGTTCTTC. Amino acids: CATSDFGDNEQFF.

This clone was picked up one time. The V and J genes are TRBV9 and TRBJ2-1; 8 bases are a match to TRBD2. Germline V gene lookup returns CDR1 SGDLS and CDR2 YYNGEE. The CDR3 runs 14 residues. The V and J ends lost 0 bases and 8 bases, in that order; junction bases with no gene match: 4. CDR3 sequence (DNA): TGTGCCAGCAGCGTAGCGGCGGGAGGCCATGAGCAGTTCTTC. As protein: CASSVAAGGHEQFF.

CDR3 residues: CASSLAASAPNYGYTF. DNA of the CDR3: TGTGCCAGCAGCTTAGCGGCAAGCGCTCCTAACTATGGCTACACCTTC. The J gene is TRBJ1-2, the V gene TRBV7-2; the D is unclear. The V end lost 0 bases, the J end lost 0 bases, and 11 bases lay between the germline ends. CDR1 is SGHTA, CDR2 FQGNSA, per germline. CDR3 length: 16 amino acids.

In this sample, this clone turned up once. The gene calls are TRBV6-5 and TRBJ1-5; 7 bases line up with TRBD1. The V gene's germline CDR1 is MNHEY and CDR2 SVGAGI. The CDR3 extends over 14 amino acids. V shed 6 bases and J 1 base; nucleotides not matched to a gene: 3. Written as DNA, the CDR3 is TGTGCCAGCAGACTACAGGGGAGCAATCAGCCCCAGCATTTT. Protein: CASRLQGSNQPQHF.

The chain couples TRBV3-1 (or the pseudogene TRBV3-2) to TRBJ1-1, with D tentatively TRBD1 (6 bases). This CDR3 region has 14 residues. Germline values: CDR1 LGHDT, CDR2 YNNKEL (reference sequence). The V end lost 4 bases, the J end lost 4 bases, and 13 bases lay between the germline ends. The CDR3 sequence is CASSPNREGTEAFF. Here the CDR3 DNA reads TGTGCCAGCAGCCCGAACAGGGAGGGCACTGAAGCTTTCTTT.

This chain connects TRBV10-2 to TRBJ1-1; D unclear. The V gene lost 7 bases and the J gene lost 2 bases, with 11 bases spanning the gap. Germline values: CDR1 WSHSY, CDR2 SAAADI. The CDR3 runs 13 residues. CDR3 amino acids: CASNQAFNTEAFF. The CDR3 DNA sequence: TGCGCCAGCAATCAGGCTTTCAACACTGAAGCTTTCTTT.

The CDR3 loop is CASSPQGGGDYEQYF. CDR3 nucleotides: TGTGCCAGCAGCCCGCAGGGGGGAGGGGACTACGAGCAGTACTTC. V is TRBV9 and J is TRBJ2-7; D could derive from TRBD1 or TRBD2 (7 bases each). Germline CDR1 is SGDLS and CDR2 is YYNGEE. There are 15 residues in the CDR3. V shed 4 bases and J shed 3 bases, with 17 bases lying between them.